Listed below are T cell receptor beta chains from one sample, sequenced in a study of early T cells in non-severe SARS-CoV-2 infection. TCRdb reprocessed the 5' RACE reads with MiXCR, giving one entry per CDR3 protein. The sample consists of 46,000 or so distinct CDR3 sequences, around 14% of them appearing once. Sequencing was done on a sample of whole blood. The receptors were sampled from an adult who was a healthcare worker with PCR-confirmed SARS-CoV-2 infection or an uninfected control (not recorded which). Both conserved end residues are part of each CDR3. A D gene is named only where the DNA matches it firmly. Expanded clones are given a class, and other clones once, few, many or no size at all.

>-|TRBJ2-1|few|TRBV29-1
TGCAGCGCGGGACCCTACAATGAGCAGTTCTTC
CSAGPYNEQFF
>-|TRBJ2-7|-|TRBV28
TGTGCCAGCAGTTTATATGCGGGAAGCTCCTACGAGCAGTACTTC
CASSLYAGSSYEQYF
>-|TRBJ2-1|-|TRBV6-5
TGTGCCAGCAGGGATAGCGGTAGCTCCTACAATGAGCAGTTCTTC
CASRDSGSSYNEQFF
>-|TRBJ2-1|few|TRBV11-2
TGTGCCAGCAGCCAGATCCAAAGCTCCTACAATGAGCAGTTCTTC
CASSQIQSSYNEQFF
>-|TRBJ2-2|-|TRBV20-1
TGCAGTGCTAGAGTTCGGGGTATAGCGAACACCGGGGAGCTGTTTTTT
CSARVRGIANTGELFF
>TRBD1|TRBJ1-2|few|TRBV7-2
TGTGCCAGCAGCCCGGATGGACAGGGGGCCGGTGGCTACACCTTC
CASSPDGQGAGGYTF
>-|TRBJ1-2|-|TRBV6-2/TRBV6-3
TGTGCCAGCATGGCAGGGATAGACTATGGCTACACCTTC
CASMAGIDYGYTF
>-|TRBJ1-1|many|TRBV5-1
TGCGCCAGCAGTTGGCGGGGGGACACTGAAGCTTTCTTT
CASSWRGDTEAFF
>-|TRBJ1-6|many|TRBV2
TGTGCCAGCAGTTATATCTCCAGTTTGGATTCACCCCTCCACTTT
CASSYISSLDSPLHF
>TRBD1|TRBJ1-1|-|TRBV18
TGTGCCAGCTCACCGGGACAGGGAGGGGTGAACACTGAAGCTTTCTTT
CASSPGQGGVNTEAFF
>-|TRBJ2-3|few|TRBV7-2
TGTGCCAGCAGCTTAGCTGCCAGGTGGGCCACAGATACGCAGTATTTT
CASSLAARWATDTQYF
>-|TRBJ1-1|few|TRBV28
TGTGCCAGCAGTTTATCGAGAGGAGCGAACACTGAAGCTTTCTTT
CASSLSRGANTEAFF
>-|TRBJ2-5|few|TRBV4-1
TGCGCCAGCAGCGCGGCGGGGCGCGAGACCCAGTACTTC
CASSAAGRETQYF
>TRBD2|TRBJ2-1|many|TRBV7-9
TGTGCCAGCAGCCACGGACTAGCGGGAGAGGTTGAGCAGTTCTTC
CASSHGLAGEVEQFF
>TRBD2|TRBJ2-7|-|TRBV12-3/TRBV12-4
TGTGCCAGCAGTGCCGGGACTAGCGGGAGGGCCACCTACGAGCAGTACTTC
CASSAGTSGRATYEQYF
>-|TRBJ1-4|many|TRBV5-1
TGCGCCAGCAGCAAGGGACCTTCGGCCGATGAAAAACTGTTTTTT
CASSKGPSADEKLFF
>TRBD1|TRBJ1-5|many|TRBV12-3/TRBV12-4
TGTGCCAGCAGCCGACTCCCGGGACAGTCCTATAGCAATCAGCCCCAGCATTTT
CASSRLPGQSYSNQPQHF
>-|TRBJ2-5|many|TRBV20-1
TGCAGTTCCTCCACCAGGTACCAAGAGACCCAGTACTTC
CSSSTRYQETQYF
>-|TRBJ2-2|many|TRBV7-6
TGTGCCAGCAGCCTGGACGGCACCGGGGAGCTGTTTTTT
CASSLDGTGELFF
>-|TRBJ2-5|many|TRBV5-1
TGCGCCAGCAGCTTGGGGGCAGGAGAGACCCAGTACTTC
CASSLGAGETQYF
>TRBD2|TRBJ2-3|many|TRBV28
TGTGCCAGCAGTTTAACTAGCGGGAGGGCAGGCGCAGATACGCAGTATTTT
CASSLTSGRAGADTQYF
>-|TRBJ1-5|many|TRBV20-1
TGCAGTGCCGGGGACTTCTTTAGCAATCAGCCCCAGCATTTT
CSAGDFFSNQPQHF
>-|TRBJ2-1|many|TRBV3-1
TGTGCCAGCAGCCAAGATCCAACCGGGAGTGAGGACAATGAGCAGTTCTTC
CASSQDPTGSEDNEQFF
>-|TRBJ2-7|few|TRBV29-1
TGCAGCGCAGGAGCCCGAGGGGAGGAGCAGTACTTC
CSAGARGEEQYF
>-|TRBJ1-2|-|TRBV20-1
TGCAGTGCTAGAGAAGGTGTCAATTCCTATGGCTACACCTTC
CSAREGVNSYGYTF
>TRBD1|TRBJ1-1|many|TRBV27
TGTGCCAGCAGTTTACAACAGGGGTACAACACTGAAGCTTTCTTT
CASSLQQGYNTEAFF
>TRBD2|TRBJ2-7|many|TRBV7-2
TGTGCCAGCAGCCGTACTAGCGGATTGAACGAGCAGTACTTC
CASSRTSGLNEQYF
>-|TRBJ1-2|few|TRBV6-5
TGTGCCAGCAGTTACAGAGGGAGTAACTATGGCTACAGCTTC
CASSYRGSNYGYSF
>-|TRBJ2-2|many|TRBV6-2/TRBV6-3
TGTGCCAGCAGTTCGAACAGGGTTAACACCGGGGAGCTGTTTTTT
CASSSNRVNTGELFF
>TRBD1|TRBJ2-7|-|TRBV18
TGTGCCAGCTCACCGCGACAGGGTAACTACGAGCAGTACTTC
CASSPRQGNYEQYF
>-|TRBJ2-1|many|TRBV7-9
TGTGCCAGCAGCTTTACGGGGCGGGACCATCTGAGAAGGGAGTTCTTC
CASSFTGRDHLRREFF